Following are 20 T cell receptor beta chains from one sample sequenced in a study of OX40 agonist ivuxolimab in advanced cancers. The library came from the immunoSEQ multiplex PCR assay. TCRdb holds this immuneACCESS table with in-frame rearrangements only. Some clones are missing; in checked studies, unresolved V genes explain under half, and the rest has no known cause. The sample profile shows almost 90,000 clones; about 83% of them were found once. In total, the top ten clones hold 1.5% to 2% of the sample. Sequenced material: CD4+ or CD8+ T cells sorted from blood, taken in a trial of the OX40 agonist ivuxolimab. All receptors come from an adult with an advanced solid tumor such as melanoma, head and neck, liver or kidney cancer.

V usage is TRBV19 and J usage is TRBJ2-5; tentatively, D is TRBD2 (6 bases). Deletions cut 10 bases from V and 1 base from J, with 16 bases between. CDR3 length: 14 residues. The germline V gene encodes CDR1 LNHDA and CDR2 SQIVND (reference sequence). The CDR3 region has the DNA TGTGCCACCAAACCCCGGGGGTCCCAAGAGACCCAGTACTTC. Translating it yields CATKPRGSQETQYF. The full variable domain, in which reference TRBV19 and TRBJ2-5 provide the parts outside the CDR3, is DGGITQSPKYLFRKEGQNVTLSCEQNLNHDAMYWYRQDPGQGLRLIYYSQIVNDFQKGDIAEGYSVSREKKESFPLTVTSAQKNPTAFYLCATKPRGSQETQYFGPGTRLLVL.

The chain employs TRBV5-5 and TRBJ1-1, with unresolved D. Trimming took off 4 bases at V and 1 base at J, with 14 bases between the two ends. Germline CDR1 and CDR2: SGHKS and YYEKEE (reference sequence). This CDR3 contains 15 residues. CDR3 in DNA: TGTGCCAGCAGCCCCCGGCAGTATCCGAACACTGAAGCTTTCTTT. This gives the protein CASSPRQYPNTEAFF.

The chain carries TRBV18 and TRBJ1-4, with D hard to call. Trimming removed 0 bases from V and 2 bases from J, with 13 bases in between. This CDR3 is built from 17 residues. The germline CDR1 and CDR2 sequences are KGHSH and LQKENI. CDR3 amino acids: CASSPPPGLLTNEKLFF. CDR3 sequence (DNA): TGTGCCAGCTCACCACCCCCGGGTTTATTGACTAATGAAAAACTGTTTTTT.

This CDR3 reads CATSRPGLAGLEQFF. Here the CDR3 DNA reads TGTGCCACCAGCAGACCGGGACTAGCGGGACTTGAGCAGTTCTTC. This chain connects TRBV15 to TRBJ2-1; 13 bases fit TRBD2. V gave up 2 bases and J gave up 9 bases; unmatched junction bases: 4. Germline assignment: CDR1 LNHNV and CDR2 YYDKDF (reference sequence). The CDR3 length is 15 residues.

This chain links TRBV5-8 with TRBJ2-7, with TRBD1 matching 7 bases. Trimming removed 2 bases from V and 6 bases from J; junction bases left unmatched: 8. The germline V gene encodes CDR1 SGHTS and CDR2 YDEGEE. The CDR3 extends over 14 amino acids. The CDR3 coding sequence is TGTGCCAGCAGCTTCACGGCAGGGGGAAGCGAGCAGTACTTC. Protein: CASSFTAGGSEQYF. The full variable domain, its missing parts supplied by reference TRBV5-8 and TRBJ2-7, is EAGVTQSPTHLIKTRGQQATLRCSPISGHTSVYWYQQALGLGLQFLLWYDEGEERNRGNFPPRFSGRQFPNYSSELNVNALELEDSALYLCASSFTAGGSEQYFGPGTRLTVT.

The V and J genes are TRBV9 and TRBJ2-1, with D maybe TRBD1 (5 bases). The CDR3 contains 15 residues. Germline CDR1 and CDR2: SGDLS and YYNGEE. Trimming removed 3 bases from V and 7 bases from J, with 17 bases in between. Here the CDR3 DNA reads TGTGCCAGCAGCGACCGACAGACAACCCCGAATGAGCAGTTCTTC. Protein sequence: CASSDRQTTPNEQFF. Drawing the rest from reference TRBV9 and TRBJ2-1, the complete variable domain is DSGVTQTPKHLITATGQRVTLRCSPRSGDLSVYWYQQSLDQGLQFLIQYYNGEERAKGNILERFSAQQFPDLHSELNLSSLELGDSALYFCASSDRQTTPNEQFFGPGTRLTVL.

V gene TRBV9 combines with J gene TRBJ1-2; weak D call: TRBD1 (5 bases). Germline V gives CDR1 SGDLS, CDR2 YYNGEE. This CDR3 is built from 16 residues. The V gene lost 4 bases and the J gene lost 4 bases, with 20 bases spanning the gap. The DNA for the CDR3 is TGTGCCAGCAGCCCAGCGGGTCGGACACAAATCTATGGCTACACCTTC. It specifies CASSPAGRTQIYGYTF.

The chain joins TRBV2 to TRBJ2-1; TRBD2 matches 9 bases. The CDR3 length is 15 residues. V shed 2 bases, J shed 3 bases, and the junction held 2 bases outside the gene matches. Germline V lookup: CDR1 SNHLY, CDR2 FYNNEI. This CDR3 is CASSERAGGYNEQFF. In nucleotides, the CDR3 is TGTGCCAGCAGTGAACGAGCGGGGGGCTACAATGAGCAGTTCTTC.

The rearrangement links TRBV7-6 to TRBJ2-1; the D is unclear. Per germline, CDR1 SGHVS and CDR2 FNYEAQ. CDR3 size: 15 residues. V lost 6 bases to trimming and J lost 0 bases, with 12 bases between them. The CDR3 bases are TGTGCCAGCAGTACCGGGTGGAGCTCCTACAATGAGCAGTTCTTC. As protein: CASSTGWSSYNEQFF.

The gene calls are TRBV5-6 and TRBJ1-2; D gene uncertain. CDR1 is SGHDT, CDR2 YYEEEE, per germline. V was pared by 0 bases and J by 0 bases, with 6 bases between. This CDR3 is 14 amino acids long. This CDR3 is CASSLGDTNYGYTF. The CDR3 DNA is TGTGCCAGCAGCTTGGGGGATACTAACTATGGCTACACCTTC.

This rearrangement joins TRBV4-2 to TRBJ2-4; TRBD2 aligns across 10 bases. The CDR3 consists of 16 residues. The germline V gene has CDR1 LGHNA and CDR2 YNFKEQ. V was clipped by 3 bases and J by 7 bases; unmatched bases: 9. The CDR3 here is CASSHLAGVGANIQYF. DNA for the CDR3: TGTGCCAGCAGCCACCTAGCGGGAGTGGGGGCGAACATTCAGTACTTC.

The chain carries TRBV7-3 and TRBJ2-1, with D unresolved. This CDR3 has 13 residues. The V and J ends lost 0 bases and 3 bases respectively, with 3 bases between them. CDR1 and CDR2 (germline): SGHTA, FQGTGA. Here the CDR3 DNA reads TGTGCCAGCAGCTTAACTTTCTACAATGAGCAGTTCTTC. This gives the protein CASSLTFYNEQFF.

Only a few counts were recorded for this clone. CDR3 loop: CASSLPQLNEQFF. Here the CDR3 DNA reads TGTGCCAGCAGCCTACCCCAGCTCAATGAGCAGTTCTTC. The genes are TRBV7-2 and TRBJ2-1; D gene unclear. CDR1 is SGHTA, CDR2 FQGNSA, per germline. The CDR3 is 13 residues long. Trimming took off 5 bases at V and 6 bases at J, with 11 bases between the two ends.

This sequence joins TRBV27 and TRBJ1-1, with D possibly matching TRBD1 (6 bases). Trimming left V 4 bases short and J 3 bases short, with 18 bases between. The CDR3 spans 16 residues. Germline CDR1 reads MNHEY; CDR2 reads SMNVEV (reference sequence). The CDR3 loop is CASSSAPGAGDTEAFF. CDR3 coding DNA: TGTGCCAGCAGTTCCGCGCCAGGGGCTGGGGACACTGAAGCTTTCTTT.

This rearrangement joins TRBV9 to TRBJ2-3; 9 bases are shared with TRBD2. In germline, CDR1 is SGDLS, CDR2 YYNGEE. The junction had 8 bases not matched to a gene; V was cut back by 3 bases and J by 0 bases. CDR3 size: 17 residues. CDR3 nucleotides: TGTGCCAGCAGCGAGACAGAGCGGGGGGTGAGCACAGATACGCAGTATTTT. Protein product: CASSETERGVSTDTQYF.

The chain employs TRBV5-5 and TRBJ1-1; D perhaps matches TRBD1 (5 bases). Germline CDR1 SGHKS, CDR2 YYEKEE (reference sequence). Trimming removed 0 bases from V and 1 base from J, with 13 bases in between. The CDR3 totals 16 residues. The CDR3 is CASSLVGGLQNTEAFF. As DNA, the CDR3 is TGTGCCAGCAGCTTGGTTGGGGGACTTCAGAACACTGAAGCTTTCTTT.

CDR3 sequence reads: CASTPGEDYGYTF. As DNA, the CDR3 is TGTGCCAGCACCCCGGGCGAGGACTATGGCTACACCTTC. V is TRBV6-6 and J is TRBJ1-2; D call uncertain. Germline CDR1 MNHNY, CDR2 SVGAGI (reference sequence). The CDR3 has 13 residues. Trimming stripped 7 bases from V and 3 bases from J, with 12 bases between.

This chain connects TRBV15 to TRBJ2-4, with a weak D call TRBD2 (6 bases). From germline, CDR1 is LNHNV and CDR2 YYDKDF (reference sequence). The germline V and J ends were trimmed by 4 bases and 4 bases, with 8 bases remaining between them. This CDR3 contains 13 residues. CDR3 sequence: CATSTEGKNIQYF. CDR3 nucleotides: TGTGCCACCAGCACGGAGGGAAAAAACATTCAGTACTTC.

The V call is TRBV11-3, the J call TRBJ2-1; 7 nucleotides match TRBD1. V gave up 1 base and J gave up 10 bases; unmatched junction bases: 1. This CDR3 contains 12 residues. CDR1 is SGHNT and CDR2 is YENEEA in the germline V gene. Written as DNA, the CDR3 is TGTGCCAGCAGCTTAGGGGGACAGGAGCAGTTCTTC. It translates to CASSLGGQEQFF.

V gene TRBV19 combines with J gene TRBJ2-5, with 9 bases that match TRBD1. Per the germline V gene, CDR1 is LNHDA and CDR2 is SQIVND (reference sequence). This CDR3 is built from 15 residues. Trimming at V came to 4 bases and at J to 5 bases, leaving 8 bases not matched to a gene. The CDR3 DNA sequence: TGTGCCAGTAGTACACTACAGGGGGCCCGGGAGACCCAGTACTTC. It is translated as CASSTLQGARETQYF. Full variable domain (remainder filled in from reference TRBV19 and TRBJ2-5): DGGITQSPKYLFRKEGQNVTLSCEQNLNHDAMYWYRQDPGQGLRLIYYSQIVNDFQKGDIAEGYSVSREKKESFPLTVTSAQKNPTAFYLCASSTLQGARETQYFGPGTRLLVL.